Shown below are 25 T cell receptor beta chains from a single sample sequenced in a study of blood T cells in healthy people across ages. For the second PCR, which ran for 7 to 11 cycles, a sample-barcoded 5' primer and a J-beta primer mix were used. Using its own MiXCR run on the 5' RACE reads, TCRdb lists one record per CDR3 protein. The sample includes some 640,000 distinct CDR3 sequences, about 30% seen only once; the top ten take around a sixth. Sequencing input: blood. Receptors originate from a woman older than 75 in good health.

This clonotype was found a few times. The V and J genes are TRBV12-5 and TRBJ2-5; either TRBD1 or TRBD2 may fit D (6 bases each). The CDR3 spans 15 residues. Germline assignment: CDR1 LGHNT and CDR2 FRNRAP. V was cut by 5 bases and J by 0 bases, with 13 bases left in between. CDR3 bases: TGTGCTAGTGGTCCGCCGGGGGCGTACCAAGAGACCCAGTACTTC. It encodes CASGPPGAYQETQYF.

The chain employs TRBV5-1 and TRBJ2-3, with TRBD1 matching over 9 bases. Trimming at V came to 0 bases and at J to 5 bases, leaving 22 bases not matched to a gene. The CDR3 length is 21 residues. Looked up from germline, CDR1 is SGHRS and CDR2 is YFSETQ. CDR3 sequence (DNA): TGCGCCAGCAGCTTGGGGAAACAGGGGGCGGTCATGGTAGCGGCCCGAGATACGCAGTATTTT. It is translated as CASSLGKQGAVMVAARDTQYF. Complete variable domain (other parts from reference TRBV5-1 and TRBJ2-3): KAGVTQTPRYLIKTRGQQVTLSCSPISGHRSVSWYQQTPGQGLQFLFEYFSETQRNKGNFPGRFSGRQFSNSRSEMNVSTLELGDSALYLCASSLGKQGAVMVAARDTQYFGPGTRLTVL.

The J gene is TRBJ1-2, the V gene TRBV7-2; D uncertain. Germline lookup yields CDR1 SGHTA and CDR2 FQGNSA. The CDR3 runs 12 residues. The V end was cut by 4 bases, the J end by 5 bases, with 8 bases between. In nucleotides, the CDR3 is TGTGCCAGCAGCTCGTCAGAGTATGGCTACACCTTC. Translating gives CASSSSEYGYTF.

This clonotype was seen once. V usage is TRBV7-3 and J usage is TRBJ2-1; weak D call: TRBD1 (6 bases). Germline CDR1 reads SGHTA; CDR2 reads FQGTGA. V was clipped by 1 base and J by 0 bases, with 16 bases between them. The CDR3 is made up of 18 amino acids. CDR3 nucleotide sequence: TGTGCCAGCAGCTTAAAGGGGGTGTTGTATAGCTCCTACAATGAGCAGTTCTTC. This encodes CASSLKGVLYSSYNEQFF.

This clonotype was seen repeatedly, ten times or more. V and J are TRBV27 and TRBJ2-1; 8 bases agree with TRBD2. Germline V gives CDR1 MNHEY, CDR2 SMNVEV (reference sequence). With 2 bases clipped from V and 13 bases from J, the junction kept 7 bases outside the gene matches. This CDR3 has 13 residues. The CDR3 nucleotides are TGTGCCAGCAGTTTAAAGTCGGGGGGGGATCAGTTCTTC. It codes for CASSLKSGGDQFF.

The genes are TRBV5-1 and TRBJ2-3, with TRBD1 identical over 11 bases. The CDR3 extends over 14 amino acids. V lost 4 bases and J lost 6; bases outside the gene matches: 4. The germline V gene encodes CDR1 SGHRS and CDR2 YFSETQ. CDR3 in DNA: TGCGCCAGCAGCCGGGACAGGGGGTGGGATACGCAGTATTTT. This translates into CASSRDRGWDTQYF.

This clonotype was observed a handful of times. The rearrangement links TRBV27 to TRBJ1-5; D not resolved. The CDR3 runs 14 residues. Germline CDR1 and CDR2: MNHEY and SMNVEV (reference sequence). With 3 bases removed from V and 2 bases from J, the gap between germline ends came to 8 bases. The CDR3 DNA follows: TGTGCCAGCAGTTTTAGTCTGGGCAATCAGCCCCAGCATTTT. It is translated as CASSFSLGNQPQHF.

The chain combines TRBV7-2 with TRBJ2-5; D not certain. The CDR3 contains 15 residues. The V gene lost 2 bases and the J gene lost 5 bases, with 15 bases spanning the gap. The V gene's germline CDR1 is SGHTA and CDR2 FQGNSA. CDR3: CASSLIGGGPETQYF. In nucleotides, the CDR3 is TGTGCCAGCAGCTTAATTGGTGGTGGTCCGGAGACCCAGTACTTC. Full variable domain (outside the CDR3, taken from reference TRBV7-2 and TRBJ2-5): GAGVSQSPSNKVTEKGKDVELRCDPISGHTALYWYRQSLGQGLEFLIYFQGNSAPDKSGLPSDRFSAERTGGSVSTLTIQRTQQEDSAVYLCASSLIGGGPETQYFGPGTRLLVL.

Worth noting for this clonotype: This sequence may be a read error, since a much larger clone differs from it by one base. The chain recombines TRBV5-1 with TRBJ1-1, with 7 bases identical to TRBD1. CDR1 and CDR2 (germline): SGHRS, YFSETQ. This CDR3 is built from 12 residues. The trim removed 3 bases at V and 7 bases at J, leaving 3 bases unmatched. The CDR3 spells CASSSDRDEAFF. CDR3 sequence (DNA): TGCGCCAGCAGCTCTGACAGGGATGAAGCTTTCTTT.

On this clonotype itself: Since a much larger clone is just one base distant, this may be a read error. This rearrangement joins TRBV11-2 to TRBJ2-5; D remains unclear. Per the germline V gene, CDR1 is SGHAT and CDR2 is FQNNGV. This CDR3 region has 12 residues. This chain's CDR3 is CASSSTPETQDF. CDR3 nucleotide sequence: TGTGCCAGCAGCTCCACCCCGGAGACCCAGGACTTC.

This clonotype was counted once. CDR3 residues: CASSPTHGAYEQYF. CDR3 nucleotides: TGTGCCAGCAGTCCAACCCACGGGGCCTACGAGCAGTACTTC. The genes are TRBV27 and TRBJ2-7, with a tentative D call TRBD2 (5 bases). V gave up 5 bases and J gave up 2 bases, with 13 bases separating them. Germline V gene sequence: CDR1 MNHEY, CDR2 SMNVEV (reference sequence). The CDR3 covers 14 residues.

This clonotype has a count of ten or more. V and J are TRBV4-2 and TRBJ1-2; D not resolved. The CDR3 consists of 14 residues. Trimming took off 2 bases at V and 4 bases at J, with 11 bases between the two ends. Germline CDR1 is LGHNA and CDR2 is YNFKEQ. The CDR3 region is CASSQINELYGYTF. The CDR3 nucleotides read TGTGCCAGCAGCCAAATAAACGAGCTCTATGGCTACACCTTC.

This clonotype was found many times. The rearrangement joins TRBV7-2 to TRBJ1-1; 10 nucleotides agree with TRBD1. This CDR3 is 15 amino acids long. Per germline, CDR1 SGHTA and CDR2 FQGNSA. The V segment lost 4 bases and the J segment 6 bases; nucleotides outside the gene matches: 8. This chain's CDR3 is CASSSLDRGMSEAFF. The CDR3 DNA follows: TGTGCCAGCAGCTCCCTGGACAGGGGGATGTCTGAAGCTTTCTTT.

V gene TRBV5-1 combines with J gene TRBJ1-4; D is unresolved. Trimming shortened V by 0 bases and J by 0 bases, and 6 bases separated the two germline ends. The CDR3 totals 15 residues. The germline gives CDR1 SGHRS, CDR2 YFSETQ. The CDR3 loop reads CASSLGFATNEKLFF. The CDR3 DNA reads TGCGCCAGCAGCTTGGGGTTTGCAACTAATGAAAAACTGTTTTTT.

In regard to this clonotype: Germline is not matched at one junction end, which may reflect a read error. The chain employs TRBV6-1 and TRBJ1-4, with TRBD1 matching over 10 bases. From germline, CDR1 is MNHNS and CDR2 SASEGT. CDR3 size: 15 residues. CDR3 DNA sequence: TGTGCCGGCAGTGAATCGGACAGGGGGTGGGAAAAACTGTTTTTT. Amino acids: CAGSESDRGWEKLFF.

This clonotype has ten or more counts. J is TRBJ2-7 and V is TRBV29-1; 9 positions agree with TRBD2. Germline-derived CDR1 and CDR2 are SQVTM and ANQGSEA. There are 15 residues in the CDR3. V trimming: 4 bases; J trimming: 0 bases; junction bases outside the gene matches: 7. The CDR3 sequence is CSVALAGDSSYEQYF. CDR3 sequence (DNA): TGCAGCGTTGCGTTAGCGGGGGATAGCTCCTACGAGCAGTACTTC.

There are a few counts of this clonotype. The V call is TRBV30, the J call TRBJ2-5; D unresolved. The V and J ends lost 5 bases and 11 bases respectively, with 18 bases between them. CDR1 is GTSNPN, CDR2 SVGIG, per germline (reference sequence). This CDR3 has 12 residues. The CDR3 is CAWGHKHNEQYF. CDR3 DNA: TGTGCCTGGGGCCACAAGCACAATGAGCAGTACTTC.

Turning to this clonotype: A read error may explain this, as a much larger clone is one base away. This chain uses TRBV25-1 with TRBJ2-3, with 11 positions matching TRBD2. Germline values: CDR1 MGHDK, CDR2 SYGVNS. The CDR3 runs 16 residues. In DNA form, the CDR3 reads TGTGCCAGCAGGGATCGTAGCGGGGGGGCTACAGATACGCGGTATTTT. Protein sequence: CASRDRSGGATDTRYF. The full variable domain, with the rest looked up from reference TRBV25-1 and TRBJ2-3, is EADIYQTPRYLVIGTGKKITLECSQTMGHDKMYWYQQDPGMELHLIHYSYGVNSTEKGDLSSESTVSRIRTEHFPLTLESARPSHTSQYLCASRDRSGGATDTRYFGPGTRLTVL.

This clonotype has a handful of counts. As DNA, the CDR3 is TGTGCCAGCAGTCGACAGGAACGGACTGAAGCTTTCTTT. This codes for CASSRQERTEAFF. The chain uses TRBV12-3 or TRBV12-4 and TRBJ1-1; a possible D gene is TRBD1 (6 bases). The CDR3 totals 13 residues. Trimming took 5 bases from V and 5 from J, leaving 12 bases between them.

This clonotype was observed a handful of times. The CDR3 DNA is TGCAGTGCTCCGACAGGAGGAAATGAAAAACTGTTTTTT. Residues: CSAPTGGNEKLFF. The genes are TRBV20-1 and TRBJ1-4; tentative D call: TRBD1 (6 bases). CDR3 length: 13 residues. Deletions cut 5 bases from V and 5 bases from J, with 12 bases between. The germline CDR1 and CDR2 sequences are DFQATT and SNEGSKA (reference sequence).

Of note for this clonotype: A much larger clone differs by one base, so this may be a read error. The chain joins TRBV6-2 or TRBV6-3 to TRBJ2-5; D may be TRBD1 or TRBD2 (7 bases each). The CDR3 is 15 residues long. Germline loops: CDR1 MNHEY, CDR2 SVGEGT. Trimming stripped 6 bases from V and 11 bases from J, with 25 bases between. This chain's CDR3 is CASSPDNAGGGKQYF. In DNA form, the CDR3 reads TGTGCCAGCAGCCCGGACAATGCAGGGGGGGGAAAGCAGTACTTC.

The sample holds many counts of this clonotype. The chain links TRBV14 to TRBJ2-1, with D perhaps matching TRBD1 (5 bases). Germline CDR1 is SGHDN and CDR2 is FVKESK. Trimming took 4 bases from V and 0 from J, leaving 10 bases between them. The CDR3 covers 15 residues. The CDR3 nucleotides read TGTGCCAGCAGCCTAGGGGCGAGCTCCTACAATGAGCAGTTCTTC. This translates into CASSLGASSYNEQFF.

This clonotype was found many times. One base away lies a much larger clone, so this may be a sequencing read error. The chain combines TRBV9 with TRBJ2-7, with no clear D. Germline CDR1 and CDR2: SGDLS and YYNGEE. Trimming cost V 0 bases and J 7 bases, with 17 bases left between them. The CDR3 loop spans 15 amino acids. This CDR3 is CASSVADIPGNEQYF. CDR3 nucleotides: TGTGCCAGCAGCGTAGCCGACATCCCGGGCAATGAGCAGTACTTC.

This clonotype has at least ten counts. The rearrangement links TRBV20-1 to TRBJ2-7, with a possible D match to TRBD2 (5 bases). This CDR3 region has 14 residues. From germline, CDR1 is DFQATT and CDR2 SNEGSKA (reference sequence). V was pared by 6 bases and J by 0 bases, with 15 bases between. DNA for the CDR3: TGCAGTGCGGCCCTAGCTTTTCTCTCCTACGAGCAGTACTTC. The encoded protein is CSAALAFLSYEQYF.

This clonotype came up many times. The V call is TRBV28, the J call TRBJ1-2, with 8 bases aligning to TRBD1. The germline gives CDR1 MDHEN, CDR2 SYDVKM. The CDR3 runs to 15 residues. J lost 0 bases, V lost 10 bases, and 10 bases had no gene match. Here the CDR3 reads CATIPLDRANYGYTF. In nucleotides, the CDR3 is TGTGCCACCATACCCCTGGACAGGGCTAACTATGGCTACACCTTC.